The 20 T cell receptor beta chains in this list originate from one sample, sequenced in a study of T-cell reconstitution after alpha-beta-depleted transplantation in children. For TCRbeta, the library was prepared with unique molecular identifiers. In TCRdb, the PCR reads were re-called with MiXCR into one record per CDR3 protein. The table records 250,000 to 300,000 distinct CDR3 sequences, around 7.3% of them present only once. These receptors lack a known antigen. General observations from the study: Newly produced T cells mostly provided counts and TCRbeta diversity after one year, as hyperexpanded clones declined.

The sample here was peripheral blood, taken 360 days after TCRalphabeta/CD19-depleted stem cell transplant. These receptors were obtained from a female patient between 2 and 10 years old who had a stem cell transplant for Fanconi anemia, so the T cells may come from the graft donor.

This clonotype was seen repeatedly, ten times or more. This chain uses TRBV6-2 or TRBV6-3 with TRBJ2-3; D might be TRBD2 (6 bases). There are 14 residues in the CDR3. Trimming shortened V by 7 bases and J by 2 bases, and 13 bases separated the two germline ends. CDR1 MNHEY and CDR2 SVGEGT come from the germline V gene. The CDR3 DNA reads as TGTGCCAGCACCGCGCGGGGAATCACAGATACGCAGTATTTT. This translates into CASTARGITDTQYF.

Remarks on this clonotype: This may stem from a read error, because a much larger clone lies one nucleotide away. The chain carries TRBV12-3 or TRBV12-4 and TRBJ2-4; TRBD1 aligns across 7 bases. The trim removed 6 bases at V and 8 bases at J, leaving 10 bases unmatched. The CDR3 runs to 14 residues. CDR3 residues: CASRPTGTLDIQYF. CDR3 sequence (DNA): TGTGCCAGCAGACCGACAGGGACGTTGGACATTCAGTACTTC.

This clonotype was seen more than once but under ten times. The chain has TRBV5-1 and TRBJ2-7; D possibly corresponds to TRBD1 (6 bases). From germline, CDR1 is SGHRS and CDR2 YFSETQ. The germline V and J ends were trimmed by 5 bases and 2 bases, with 17 bases remaining between them. The CDR3 contains 15 residues. CDR3 residues: CASRFSLDSPYEQYF. The CDR3, as DNA: TGCGCCAGCAGATTTTCCTTGGACAGTCCCTACGAGCAGTACTTC. Combining the CDR3 with reference TRBV5-1 and TRBJ2-7 gives the whole variable domain KAGVTQTPRYLIKTRGQQVTLSCSPISGHRSVSWYQQTPGQGLQFLFEYFSETQRNKGNFPGRFSGRQFSNSRSEMNVSTLELGDSALYLCASRFSLDSPYEQYFGPGTRLTVT.

This clonotype appeared a few times. This chain connects TRBV4-3 to TRBJ1-5; D might be TRBD1 (6 bases). Germline loops: CDR1 LGHNA, CDR2 YSLEER. This CDR3 contains 18 residues. V lost 0 bases and J 0 bases, leaving 15 bases between the germline ends. Here the CDR3 DNA reads TGCGCCAGCAGCCAAGATTTGTTAGGGGGTCTTAGCAATCAGCCCCAGCATTTT. Its protein is CASSQDLLGGLSNQPQHF.

By sample share, this clonotype is medium-sized. This chain joins TRBV12-3 or TRBV12-4 and TRBJ1-4; possible D gene TRBD1, 5 bases. Trimming cost V 6 bases and J 8 bases, with 10 bases left between them. The CDR3 has 12 residues. DNA for the CDR3: TGTGCCAGCAGCCCGGGGCGAGAAAAACTGTTTTTT. Residues: CASSPGREKLFF.

This clonotype has at least ten counts. This chain joins TRBV6-6 and TRBJ2-3; 7 bases are shared with TRBD1. This CDR3 contains 13 residues. Unmatched junction bases numbered 3, after V lost 8 bases and J lost 1 base. From germline, CDR1 is MNHNY and CDR2 SVGAGI (reference sequence). DNA for the CDR3: TGTGCCAGCTGCGACAGGGGCACAGATACGCAGTATTTT. It translates to CASCDRGTDTQYF.

This clonotype was counted between two and nine times. This chain joins TRBV6-1 and TRBJ2-7; D is unclear. This CDR3 contains 11 residues. Germline V gene sequence: CDR1 MNHNS, CDR2 SASEGT. Deletions cut 2 bases from V and 3 bases from J, with 2 bases between. CDR3 residues: CASSESYEQYF. CDR3 nucleotides: TGTGCCAGCAGTGAAAGCTACGAGCAGTACTTC.

This clonotype has a count of ten or more. This chain connects TRBV29-1 to TRBJ2-3; 8 bases line up with TRBD2. Trimming at V came to 6 bases and at J to 4 bases, leaving 0 bases not matched to a gene. The CDR3 runs 11 residues. Germline V CDR1 and CDR2: SQVTM, ANQGSEA. In DNA, the CDR3 is TGCAGCGTGGGACTAGCAGATACGCAGTATTTT. Translated: CSVGLADTQYF.

This clonotype was found a few times. V and J are TRBV7-6 and TRBJ1-2; D remains unclear. Germline V CDR1 and CDR2: SGHVS, FNYEAQ. The CDR3 contains 15 residues. V was clipped by 1 base and J by 2 bases, with 11 bases between them. CDR3 in DNA: TGTGCCAGCAGCTTAGAGGTCGGGCCCAACTATGGCTACACCTTC. The encoded protein is CASSLEVGPNYGYTF.

This chain joins TRBV19 and TRBJ2-3; 14 nucleotides match TRBD2. Germline assignment: CDR1 LNHDA and CDR2 SQIVND (reference sequence). With V trimmed by 7 bases and J by 2 bases, 11 bases remained unmatched. The CDR3 is made up of 18 amino acids. Written as DNA, the CDR3 is TGTGCCAGTACCCCATTAGGGGGACTAGCGGGGGCCACAGATACGCAGTATTTT. Translation gives CASTPLGGLAGATDTQYF.

The chain carries TRBV10-2 and TRBJ2-1; 7 nucleotides line up with TRBD1. The CDR3 length is 14 residues. Germline V CDR1 and CDR2: WSHSY, SAAADI. V shed 4 bases and J 5 bases; nucleotides not matched to a gene: 5. CDR3 region: CASSGTGSDNEQFF. The CDR3 DNA reads TGCGCCAGCAGTGGGACAGGTTCGGACAATGAGCAGTTCTTC.

This clonotype appeared a few times. The V call is TRBV7-8, the J call TRBJ2-7, with no clear D. CDR3 length: 13 amino acids. Germline V gene data show CDR1 as SGHVS and CDR2 as FQNEAQ. V lost 4 bases and J lost 8, with 15 bases in between. The chain's CDR3 is CASSSGPSGKQYV. Written as DNA, the CDR3 is TGTGCCAGCAGCTCCGGGCCCTCTGGAAAGCAGTACGTC.

The sample holds many counts of this clonotype. The chain carries TRBV7-2 and TRBJ2-5, with 14 positions matching TRBD2. Germline CDR1 SGHTA, CDR2 FQGNSA. This CDR3 comprises 17 residues. With V trimmed by 5 bases and J by 3 bases, 8 bases remained unmatched. DNA for the CDR3: TGTGCCAGCAGCGCACGATGGACTAGCGGGGGGAAAGAGACCCAGTACTTC. Amino acids: CASSARWTSGGKETQYF. The variable domain in full, with the rest retrieved from reference TRBV7-2 and TRBJ2-5, is GAGVSQSPSNKVTEKGKDVELRCDPISGHTALYWYRQSLGQGLEFLIYFQGNSAPDKSGLPSDRFSAERTGGSVSTLTIQRTQQEDSAVYLCASSARWTSGGKETQYFGPGTRLLVL.

This clonotype was detected ten times or more. The gene calls are TRBV6-5 and TRBJ2-7, with TRBD2 matching 14 bases. This CDR3 spans 18 amino acids. Unmatched junction bases numbered 9, after V lost 2 bases and J lost 3 bases. Germline values: CDR1 MNHEY, CDR2 SVGAGI. The CDR3 sequence is CASSYPSGLAGGSYEQYF. CDR3 coding DNA: TGTGCCAGCAGTTACCCTAGCGGACTAGCGGGGGGAAGCTACGAGCAGTACTTC.

This clonotype was seen more than once but under ten times. The CDR3 loop is CASSAGQAYEQYF. In DNA form, the CDR3 reads TGTGCCAGCTCCGCTGGACAGGCATACGAGCAGTACTTC. This rearrangement joins TRBV2 to TRBJ2-7; 7 bases are shared with TRBD1. Germline loops: CDR1 SNHLY, CDR2 FYNNEI. CDR3 size: 13 residues. The ends lost 8 bases at V and 4 bases at J; junction bases unmatched: 8.

The sample holds many counts of this clonotype. The chain uses TRBV29-1 and TRBJ2-1; D remains unclear. The CDR3 has 14 residues. V lost 3 bases, J lost 6 bases, and 15 bases lay in between. Germline V gene data show CDR1 as SQVTM and CDR2 as ANQGSEA. The CDR3 loop reads CSVDSTSVGNEQFF. CDR3 DNA: TGCAGCGTTGATTCGACTTCGGTGGGCAATGAGCAGTTCTTC.

Ten or more counts support this clonotype. V and J are TRBV15 and TRBJ2-1; D is ambiguous. The length of the CDR3 is 12 residues. CDR1 is LNHNV, CDR2 YYDKDF, per germline (reference sequence). Trimming cost V 4 bases and J 2 bases, with 3 bases left between them. This CDR3 is CATSTTYNEQFF. In DNA, the CDR3 is TGTGCCACCAGCACCACCTACAATGAGCAGTTCTTC.

The chain uses TRBV12-5 and TRBJ2-5; D remains unclear. Germline CDR1 LGHNT, CDR2 FRNRAP. There are 12 residues in the CDR3. Trimming removed 1 base at V and 4 bases at J, with 4 bases between. The CDR3 here is CASGLAAETQYF. CDR3 DNA: TGTGCTAGTGGTTTGGCGGCAGAGACCCAGTACTTC.

The chain carries TRBV14 and TRBJ1-1; maybe TRBD1 (6 bases). Germline lookup yields CDR1 SGHDN and CDR2 FVKESK. The CDR3 covers 14 residues. The V gene lost 0 bases and the J gene lost 5 bases, with 10 bases spanning the gap. Written as DNA, the CDR3 is TGTGCCAGCAGCCAAGAGCCGGGGGCGACTGAAGCTTTCTTT. The encoded protein is CASSQEPGATEAFF.

This chain uses TRBV3-1 with TRBJ1-2, with D hard to call. The CDR3 consists of 15 residues. Per the germline V gene, CDR1 is LGHDT and CDR2 is YNNKEL (reference sequence). The germline V and J ends were trimmed by 11 bases and 8 bases, with 27 bases remaining between them. The CDR3 loop reads CASCQVGGTYGGYTF. The CDR3 nucleotides read TGTGCCTCCTGCCAAGTGGGAGGAACGTATGGCGGCTACACCTTC. Using reference TRBV3-1 and TRBJ1-2 for the parts outside the CDR3, the full variable domain is DTAVSQTPKYLVTQMGNDKSIKCEQNLGHDTMYWYKQDSKKFLKIMFSYNNKELIINETVPNRFSPKSPDKAHLNLHINSLELGDSAVYFCASCQVGGTYGGYTFGSGTRLTVV.